Each of the 20 T cell receptor beta chains below was sequenced from the same sample in a study of tumor-infiltrating lymphocytes in localized non-small cell lung cancer. Only in-frame clones appear in the TCRdb table, and some are missing; sequencing was by immunoSEQ multiplex PCR. The sample includes 9,500 to 12,000 clones, 84% of them seen just once. Material: lung tumor tissue. Source of these receptors: a human donor with non-small cell lung cancer.

The V and J genes are TRBV30 and TRBJ1-5; TRBD1 is a possible D gene (6 bases). V shed 0 bases and J shed 6 bases, with 6 bases lying between them. The CDR3 length is 12 residues. The germline gives CDR1 GTSNPN, CDR2 SVGIG (reference sequence). CDR3 amino acids: CAWSVGGQPQHF. CDR3 nucleotides: TGTGCCTGGAGTGTAGGGGGTCAGCCCCAGCATTTT.

The rearrangement uses TRBV5-1 and TRBJ2-5, with a possible D match to TRBD2 (6 bases). Germline V gene lookup returns CDR1 SGHRS and CDR2 YFSETQ. The CDR3 runs 13 residues. Trimming took off 4 bases at V and 5 bases at J, with 12 bases between the two ends. The CDR3 here is CASSAGPGETQYF. The DNA for the CDR3 is TGCGCCAGCAGCGCGGGACCCGGGGAGACCCAGTACTTC.

In this sample, this clone turned up a few times. The chain couples TRBV7-2 to TRBJ2-4, with D tentatively TRBD1 or TRBD2 (5 bases each). Germline V gene sequence: CDR1 SGHTA, CDR2 FQGNSA. The CDR3 has 14 amino acids. Between the trimmed V and J ends, which lost 5 bases and 4 bases, there was a span of 12 bases. The CDR3 DNA is TGTGCCAGCAGCCCCTCGGGACCAAAAAACATTCAGTACTTC. It codes for CASSPSGPKNIQYF.

CDR3 sequence: CASSLMDRGLGGYTF. CDR3 DNA sequence: TGTGCCAGCAGTCTTATGGACAGGGGTTTGGGTGGCTACACCTTC. The chain employs TRBV27 and TRBJ1-2; 9 bases map to TRBD1. CDR3 length: 15 residues. The V gene end was trimmed by 5 bases and the J gene end by 7 bases; junction bases not matched to a gene: 11. Germline assignment: CDR1 MNHEY and CDR2 SMNVEV (reference sequence).

This clone appeared a single time. The germline gene is not matched at one end of the junction; a read error may be the cause. V and J are TRBV7-2 and TRBJ2-5; D call uncertain. The CDR3 length is 16 residues. The V gene's germline CDR1 is SGHTA and CDR2 FQGNSA. The CDR3 loop reads CASSSFLGSPQETQHF. The CDR3 DNA is TGTGCCAGCAGCTCCTTTCTCGGTTCTCCACAAGAGACCCAGCACTTC.

The chain joins TRBV9 to TRBJ1-1, with D perhaps matching TRBD1 (5 bases). Germline V gives CDR1 SGDLS, CDR2 YYNGEE. The CDR3 loop spans 14 amino acids. V was clipped by 1 base and J by 3 bases, with 10 bases between them. CDR3 in amino acids: CASSVRGLDTEAFF. As DNA, the CDR3 is TGTGCCAGCAGCGTAAGGGGCTTGGACACTGAAGCTTTCTTT. The full variable domain, its missing parts supplied by reference TRBV9 and TRBJ1-1, is DSGVTQTPKHLITATGQRVTLRCSPRSGDLSVYWYQQSLDQGLQFLIQYYNGEERAKGNILERFSAQQFPDLHSELNLSSLELGDSALYFCASSVRGLDTEAFFGQGTRLTVV.

There are a few counts of this clone. The chain couples TRBV5-1 to TRBJ2-4; maybe TRBD2 (6 bases). Trimming left V 3 bases short and J 8 bases short, with 12 bases between. The CDR3 consists of 13 residues. The germline CDR1 and CDR2 sequences are SGHRS and YFSETQ. The chain's CDR3 is CASSSGTSDIQYF. The DNA of the CDR3 is TGCGCCAGCAGCTCGGGGACTTCAGACATTCAGTACTTC.

This chain links TRBV29-1 with TRBJ2-3, with 14 bases identical to TRBD2. CDR3 length equals 15 residues. CDR1 and CDR2 (germline): SQVTM, ANQGSEA. V was pared by 5 bases and J by 4 bases, with 5 bases of the junction left unmatched. The CDR3 nucleotides read TGCAGCGTTTTGACTAGCGGGAGGGCCTCAGATACGCAGTATTTT. Residues: CSVLTSGRASDTQYF.

The rearrangement joins TRBV29-1 to TRBJ1-3, with D unresolved. V gave up 1 base and J gave up 6 bases, with 16 bases separating them. Germline V lookup: CDR1 SQVTM, CDR2 ANQGSEA. The CDR3 has 15 amino acids. The CDR3 bases are TGCAGCGTTGAAGCGCAACCCTCCTTGGCAAACACCATATATTTT. Translating gives CSVEAQPSLANTIYF.

This sequence joins TRBV19 and TRBJ1-5, with TRBD1 matching 9 bases. The germline V gene encodes CDR1 LNHDA and CDR2 SQIVND (reference sequence). This CDR3 has 14 residues. With 6 bases clipped from V and 2 bases from J, the junction kept 2 bases outside the gene matches. CDR3 in amino acids: CASRTGGGNQPQHF. As DNA, the CDR3 is TGTGCCAGTAGGACAGGGGGAGGCAATCAGCCCCAGCATTTT.

This rearrangement joins TRBV10-3 to TRBJ2-7; D ambiguous. Between the trimmed V and J ends, which lost 0 bases and 7 bases, there was a span of 10 bases. The V gene's germline CDR1 is ENHRY and CDR2 SYGVKD. The CDR3 spans 13 residues. CDR3 sequence (DNA): TGTGCCATCAGTGAGTCAGGCGCTCTAGAGCAGTACTTC. Protein: CAISESGALEQYF.

V usage is TRBV2 and J usage is TRBJ1-2; a weak D match, TRBD1 (5 bases). CDR3 length: 14 amino acids. Trimming cost V 3 bases and J 4 bases, with 12 bases left between them. CDR1 and CDR2 (germline): SNHLY, FYNNEI. CDR3 sequence (DNA): TGTGCCAGCAGTGAGGGGCGTATTCTCTATGGCTACACCTTC. Amino acid sequence: CASSEGRILYGYTF.

The chain recombines TRBV2 with TRBJ1-2, with D tentatively TRBD1 (5 bases). The germline CDR1 and CDR2 sequences are SNHLY and FYNNEI. There are 15 residues in the CDR3. V was cut by 2 bases and J by 2 bases, with 12 bases left in between. In nucleotides, the CDR3 is TGTGCCAGCAGTGAACAAGTCAGGGAGAACTATGGCTACACCTTC. Amino acid sequence: CASSEQVRENYGYTF.

This chain uses TRBV5-5 with TRBJ1-2; no clear D. The CDR3 loop spans 12 amino acids. Trimming took 1 base from V and 8 from J, leaving 9 bases between them. Looked up from germline, CDR1 is SGHKS and CDR2 is YYEKEE (reference sequence). DNA of the CDR3: TGTGCCAGCAGCTTGAGCGGAAGGGGCTACACCTTC. Translated: CASSLSGRGYTF.

The V and J genes are TRBV2 and TRBJ1-1; D unresolved. Germline V lookup: CDR1 SNHLY, CDR2 FYNNEI. CDR3 length: 12 residues. The germline V and J ends were trimmed by 3 bases and 12 bases, with 14 bases remaining between them. This CDR3 reads CASSDSPPGSFF. CDR3 coding DNA: TGTGCCAGCAGTGACTCGCCCCCGGGGTCTTTCTTT.

V and J are TRBV6-5 and TRBJ2-2; tentative D call: TRBD2 (5 bases). The germline V gene encodes CDR1 MNHEY and CDR2 SVGAGI. V was clipped by 2 bases and J by 6 bases, with 10 bases between them. This CDR3 is built from 14 residues. Written as DNA, the CDR3 is TGTGCCAGCAGTTACGAGGGTCCCCCCGGGGAGCTGTTTTTT. Protein: CASSYEGPPGELFF.

The chain carries TRBV6-6 and TRBJ1-4; D remains unclear. The ends were cut back, 6 bases at V and 4 bases at J, with 9 bases in the middle. This CDR3 is built from 13 residues. Germline CDR1 is MNHNY and CDR2 is SVGAGI (reference sequence). The CDR3 sequence is CASRRGGNEKLFF. CDR3 bases: TGTGCCAGCAGACGGGGAGGTAATGAAAAACTGTTTTTT.

This rearrangement joins TRBV10-3 to TRBJ2-7; 8 bases fit TRBD1. CDR1 and CDR2 from the germline V gene are ENHRY and SYGVKD. The CDR3 is made up of 14 amino acids. Losses at the gene ends were 3 bases for V and 5 bases for J; bases not matched to a gene: 6. The CDR3 DNA follows: TGTGCCATCAGTGAACAGGGGGGAAGGAACGAGCAGTACTTC. It codes for CAISEQGGRNEQYF.

The V call is TRBV10-2, the J call TRBJ1-1; D not resolved. V was trimmed by 7 bases and J by 5 bases, leaving 14 bases between them. The germline CDR1 and CDR2 sequences are WSHSY and SAAADI. The CDR3 totals 13 residues. The CDR3, as DNA: TGCGCCAGCATCCCGTCGGTTGGGACTGAAGCTTTCTTT. Translating it yields CASIPSVGTEAFF.

The gene calls are TRBV28 and TRBJ2-7; D unresolved. V lost 10 bases, J lost 0 bases, and 19 bases lay in between. The germline CDR1 and CDR2 sequences are MDHEN and SYDVKM. The CDR3 covers 15 residues. CDR3 nucleotide sequence: TGTGCCACCGGGCTAGTAAGTTCCATCTCCTACGAGCAGTACTTC. This sequence encodes CATGLVSSISYEQYF.